The source of this T cell receptor beta chain is a study of shared clonotypes between healthy human individuals (dated by TCRdb to the early 2020s). Study-level background: The cohort comprised a couple of women and a few men aged 18 to 49 years. To increase sequencing depth and limit assay-specific biases, different laboratories used diverse techniques to prepare libraries and sequence TCR repertoires. Each donor's leukapheresis produced roughly between roughly 0.85 and 10 billion PBMCs. The study deeply sequenced blood TCR repertoires of five healthy adults to estimate repertoire size and the extent of clonotype sharing between individuals.

Turning to this clone: Its antigen specificity is not known. Base quality data are lacking; no much larger clone is found one base away.

Healthy HIV-negative adults with no recently reported acute infections or vaccinations were included as donors. Every donor was a Caucasian adult residing in Nashville, Tennessee, USA. For unsorted samples, about 90 million PBMCs were counted and genomic DNA was extracted with the QIAamp DNA Blood Mini kit. Blood was obtained by leukapheresis, after which PBMCs were separated by Ficoll-Histopaque density gradient centrifugation and cryopreserved in liquid nitrogen vapor phase. Overall results and qualifications from the work: Based on pairwise subsampling, the degree of clonotype sharing among donors was expected to be affected by sequencing depth. Because the study included only a small number of donors, the genetic and exposure-history diversity represented was limited. Sampling was limited to blood, and TCR repertoires in tissue likely differ from TCR repertoires in blood.

Using the deep immunoSEQ assay, TCR CDR3 regions were amplified from genomic DNA by multiplex PCR. Extracted genomic DNA from each cell subset was distributed evenly across all wells of several immunoSEQ 96-well plates, and each plate was treated as a replicate. Each replicate PCR for unsorted PBMC received about 300 ng genomic DNA, equal to 30,000 to 35,000 T cell genomes. Genomic DNA from unsorted PBMC was sequenced over ten immunoSEQ deep assay plates. Purified libraries were quantified with a Qubit 3.0 fluorometer, sized on a Bioanalyzer 2100, and re-quantified with the KAPA Library Quantification kit. A separate single-read 150-cycle Illumina NextSeq 550 flow cell was used to sequence each immunoSEQ 96-well plate. The paper's processing steps were these. Because only junctional sequences without quality scores were contained in the immunoSEQ output, filtering matching that applied to full-length reads could not be performed. To assign V/J genes and CDR3, sequences were annotated against IMGT germline references using PyIR, a Python wrapper for IgBLAST v1.9. Reads were removed for weak V/J assignments (E-value above 1e-6), missing CDR3, stop codons, out-of-frame junctions, or ambiguous translated residues. V3J clonotypes were defined as sequences sharing an identical inferred V gene, J gene, and CDR3 amino acid sequence. The percentage overlap between two repertoires was calculated by dividing the number of shared unique clonotypes by the size of the smaller repertoire. Three approaches were used to assess repertoire richness: RTK rarefaction, the Chao1 estimator, and Recon v2.1 estimates of unobserved clonotypes. TCRdb holds this immuneACCESS table with in-frame rearrangements only. Some clones are missing; in checked studies, unresolved V genes explain under half, and the rest has no known cause. V, J and clone size reflect that table, while D and trimming were determined from the DNA. For this sample the table gives hundreds of thousands of clones, of which just over 75% were detected only once. 9.5% to 15% of the sample lies in the top ten.

V sheds 4 bases and J sheds 3 bases, leaving 14 bases between their ends. Including cysteine and phenylalanine, the CDR3 has 14 amino acids. Only the CDR3 DNA is retained, 42 bases long and in frame from the first base. For CDR1 and CDR2, the germline V gene lists SGHRS and YFSETQ. This clonotype was sampled from a woman between 40 and 55 years old in good health. Some clones in this sample may be carry-over from other donors' samples. The sequence joins TRBV5-1 to TRBJ2-7, with the D gene tentatively TRBD1 or TRBD2, based on 5 matching bases in each. The source material was PBMCs. CDR3 loop: CASSTGAGLYEQYF. The sequenced DNA is TGCGCCAGCAGCACCGGGGCAGGACTCTACGAGCAGTACTTC.